One and the same sample provided the 9 T cell receptor beta chains below, sequenced in a study of metastatic and nonmetastatic thyroid tumors. TCRdb reassembled clones from the PCR reads with MiXCR. The sample shows about 21,000 clones, approximately 30% of them seen only once. The entire patient cohort was treatment-naive prior to thyroid surgery. Sequencing was done on a sample of blood. The origin of the receptors is a female donor with papillary thyroid cancer or a benign thyroid nodule (not recorded which). Some clones in this sample may be carry-over from other donors' samples.

V and J are TRBV18 and TRBJ1-1, with D perhaps TRBD1 (5 bases). Per germline, CDR1 KGHSH and CDR2 LQKENI. The CDR3 is made up of 15 amino acids. V lost 3 bases, J lost 6 bases, and 17 bases lay in between. The CDR3 nucleotides read TGTGCCAGCTCACCTTTGGACATGGGAAACCCTGAAGCTTTCTTT. Translation: CASSPLDMGNPEAFF.

This clone ranks as medium-sized. CDR3 loop: CASSLGELAFSSYNEQFF. CDR3 DNA sequence: TGTGCCAGCAGCTTAGGGGAACTAGCCTTCAGCTCCTACAATGAGCAGTTCTTC. The V gene is TRBV7-2, the J gene TRBJ2-1, with D tentatively TRBD2 (6 bases). CDR3 length equals 18 residues. CDR1 is SGHTA and CDR2 is FQGNSA in the germline V gene. Deletions cut 1 base from V and 0 bases from J, with 16 bases between.

This clone was seen repeatedly, ten times or more. The J gene is TRBJ1-2, the V gene TRBV6-1; tentative D call: TRBD1 (5 bases). Germline values: CDR1 MNHNS, CDR2 SASEGT. The CDR3 loop spans 14 amino acids. V lost 2 bases and J 4 bases, leaving 11 bases between the germline ends. The CDR3 DNA is TGTGCCAGCAGTGAATTTGTCAGGGTCTATGGCTACACCTTC. It specifies CASSEFVRVYGYTF.

This clone was observed many times. The genes are TRBV20-1 and TRBJ2-5; 7 bases are a match to TRBD2. The CDR3 runs to 11 residues. V lost 6 bases, J lost 14 bases, and 12 bases stayed unmatched. CDR1 is DFQATT and CDR2 is SNEGSKA in the germline V gene (reference sequence). CDR3 nucleotide sequence: TGCAGTGCCGAACGTAGCGGGTCGGTTTACTTC. It encodes CSAERSGSVYF.

The J gene is TRBJ2-7, the V gene TRBV7-2, with D perhaps matching TRBD1 (7 bases). V was shortened by 5 bases and J by 6 bases, with 11 bases between the two germline ends. CDR1 SGHTA and CDR2 FQGNSA come from the germline V gene. CDR3 length: 12 residues. As DNA, the CDR3 is TGTGCCAGCAGCGGCCAGGGGGGCGAGCAGTACTTC. Residues: CASSGQGGEQYF.

The V gene is TRBV5-1, the J gene TRBJ1-5; D gene unclear. The CDR3 consists of 15 residues. Trimming stripped 0 bases from V and 4 bases from J, with 11 bases between. The germline V gene has CDR1 SGHRS and CDR2 YFSETQ. As DNA, the CDR3 is TGCGCCAGCAGCTTGGAAGGCGGCTCTAATCAGCCCCAGCATTTT. Translating gives CASSLEGGSNQPQHF.

The chain employs TRBV6-1 and TRBJ2-7, with D unclear. V gave up 6 bases and J gave up 0 bases, with 9 bases separating them. Looked up from germline, CDR1 is MNHNS and CDR2 is SASEGT. The CDR3 has 13 amino acids. CDR3 protein: CASRQPTSYEQYF. In DNA form, the CDR3 reads TGTGCCAGCAGGCAGCCGACCTCCTACGAGCAGTACTTC.

Judged by abundance, this clone is medium-sized. At one boundary the junction diverges from the germline segment, which might be a read error. The chain is built from TRBV20-1 and TRBJ2-7; 13 positions match TRBD2. Germline lookup yields CDR1 DFQATT and CDR2 SNEGSKA (reference sequence). The CDR3 contains 14 residues. Here the CDR3 DNA reads TGCAGTGCTAGAGATCGAGGACTAGCGGGGGTAAGCGACTTC. It is translated as CSARDRGLAGVSDF.

In this sample, this clone turned up many times. The V and J genes are TRBV3-1 and TRBJ2-5; D remains unclear. Germline lookup yields CDR1 LGHDT and CDR2 YNNKEL (reference sequence). V was trimmed by 0 bases and J by 3 bases, leaving 20 bases between them. The CDR3 contains 18 residues. For the CDR3, the DNA is TGTGCCAGCAGCCAAGAGGTTCGGATAACAGACGAAAAAGAGACCCAGTACTTC. Protein product: CASSQEVRITDEKETQYF.